This TCR beta chain derives from a study of beta chain features in type 1 diabetes. Study observations and caveats: Type 1 diabetes patients showed a moderate but significant shortening of TCRB CDR3s in all four CD4+ subsets.

V was pared by 2 bases and J by 7 bases, with 12 bases between. From germline, CDR1 is SGHRS and CDR2 YFSETQ. The CDR3 is 13 amino acids. Sequenced material consisted of expressed TCRB transcripts (all of the isolated RNA was reverse transcribed). The protocol was immunoSEQ multiplex PCR, while the TCRdb copy is restricted to in-frame clones and leaves out a portion. The sample lists under 900,000 clones; roughly 16% were seen once. As concerns this clone: The target antigen is unknown.

The chain recombines TRBV5-1 with TRBJ1-1; D gene ambiguous. The source material was naive CD4+ T cells from blood. The clonotype originates from a woman younger than 30 in good health. CDR3 DNA sequence: TGCGCCAGCAGCTTCGGCCCAGACGGTGAAGCTTTCTTT. Its protein is CASSFGPDGEAFF.